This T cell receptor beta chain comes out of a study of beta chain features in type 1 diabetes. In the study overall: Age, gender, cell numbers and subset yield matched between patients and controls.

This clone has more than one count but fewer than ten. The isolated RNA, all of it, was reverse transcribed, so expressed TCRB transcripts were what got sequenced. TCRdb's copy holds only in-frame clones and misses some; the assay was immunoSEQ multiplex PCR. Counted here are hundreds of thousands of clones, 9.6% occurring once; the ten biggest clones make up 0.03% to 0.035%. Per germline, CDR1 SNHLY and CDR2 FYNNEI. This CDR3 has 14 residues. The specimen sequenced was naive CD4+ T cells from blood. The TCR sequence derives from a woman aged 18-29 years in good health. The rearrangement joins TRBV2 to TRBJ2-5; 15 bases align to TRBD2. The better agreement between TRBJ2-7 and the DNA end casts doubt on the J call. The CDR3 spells CASRGLAGGSEQYF. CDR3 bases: TGTGCCAGCAGGGGACTAGCGGGAGGAAGCGAGCAGTACTTC.